Sequencing of this T cell receptor beta chain was carried out in a study of T cell responses to AZD1222 COVID-19 vaccine. Study-level points and caveats: Spike as a whole was targeted by vaccine-associated CD4 TCRs, dominant at 160-218 and 743-854. Reports say nearly half of spike-specific TCRs go after unmutated variant regions. None of the repertoires were sampled until the peak T cell response had passed. Among the donors, most were white British and more were female, and clonal diversity was possibly underestimated.

The count of this clone is one. Its antigen is as yet unknown. Some clones are missing from TCRdb's copy, which holds only in-frame ones; the method was immunoSEQ multiplex PCR. The repertoire holds about 140,000 clones, 92% seen once, with more than 1.1% in the top ten. The sequences come from peripheral blood, collected on day 0 of AZD1222 vaccination. This TCR was recovered from an adult in good health.

This CDR3 reads CASSLDWNPNTGELFF. DNA for the CDR3: TGTGCCAGCAGTCTCGACTGGAATCCGAACACCGGGGAGCTGTTTTTT. The chain is built from TRBV27 and TRBJ2-2; D is undetermined. Trimming pared 5 bases from V and 0 bases from J, leaving 13 bases between. Germline values: CDR1 MNHEY, CDR2 SMNVEV (reference sequence). The CDR3 has 16 residues.